This T cell receptor (beta chain) was retrieved from a study of OX40 agonist ivuxolimab in advanced cancers. At the level of the study: Hepatocellular carcinoma, melanoma, renal cell or head and neck cancer was diagnosed in the dose-escalation patients. Allowance was made for prior anti-PD-1, anti-PD-L1 or anti-CTLA-4 therapy, and 35% to 40% had some. Findings and limits, study-wide: Averaged across samples, CD8+ T cells carried more expanded clones than CD4+ did. At 0.1 to 3.0 mg/kg and by week 6, clonal expansion occurred in CD4+ and CD8+ blood T cells.

V trimming: 7 bases; J trimming: 6 bases; junction bases outside the gene matches: 5. The CDR3 runs 12 residues. Germline V CDR1 and CDR2: SQVTM, ANQGSEA. TCRdb's copy holds only in-frame clones and misses some; the assay was immunoSEQ multiplex PCR. The table shows some 37,000 clones, with about 81% occurring only once. With regard to this clone: Its antigen is as yet unknown.

The specimen comprised CD4+ or CD8+ T cells sorted from blood, sampled in a trial of the OX40 agonist ivuxolimab. The chain links TRBV29-1 to TRBJ2-7; the match to TRBD1 covers 11 bases. The receptor was derived from an adult with an advanced solid tumor such as melanoma, head and neck, liver or kidney cancer. The CDR3 region is CSAGQGDPEQYF. CDR3 coding DNA: TGCAGCGCGGGACAGGGGGATCCCGAGCAGTACTTC.